The text below deals with one T cell receptor (beta chain). There are 12 residues in the CDR3. The germline V gene encodes CDR1 SQVTM and CDR2 ANQGSEA. V dropped 5 bases and J dropped 5 bases, with 12 bases sitting between them. This entry belongs to a study of shared clonotypes between healthy human individuals. This table comes from immunoSEQ multiplex PCR, and its TCRdb copy is limited to in-frame clones, with some not included. The profile shows about a million clones, roughly 80% of them singletons. The source material was memory CD4+ T cells from PBMCs. The subset is: CD45RA-negative fraction. This clonotype originated in a man aged 18 to 29 in good health. Some clones in this sample may be carry-over from other donors' samples. The chain uses TRBV29-1 and TRBJ1-1, with no clear D. The CDR3: CSVLPGNTEAFF. The CDR3 coding sequence is TGCAGCGTTCTGCCCGGGAATACTGAAGCTTTCTTT.